These 11 T cell receptor beta chains share one sample of origin, sequenced in a study of blood T cell repertoires in COVID-19. TCRdb's table, derived via immunoSEQ multiplex PCR, lists solely in-frame clones and lacks some. The table shows 200,000 to 250,000 clones, with around four fifths occurring only once. The sequencing sample was made of peripheral blood. The source of these receptors is a woman aged 60-75 years with active or convalescent COVID-19.

The chain links TRBV5-1 to TRBJ2-3; D ambiguous. Germline values: CDR1 SGHRS, CDR2 YFSETQ. Trimming removed 0 bases from V and 9 bases from J, with 14 bases in between. The CDR3 sequence is 14 residues long. The CDR3 DNA is TGCGCCAGCAGCTTGGCGTTGTTGGCCACGACGCAGTATTTT. Its protein product is CASSLALLATTQYF.

Here the CDR3 reads CASSLDSWAGSYNEQFF. The DNA for the CDR3 is TGTGCCAGCAGCTTAGATAGTTGGGCAGGCTCCTACAATGAGCAGTTCTTC. The chain combines TRBV11-2 with TRBJ2-1; D not certain. The CDR3 is 17 amino acids. Germline lookup yields CDR1 SGHAT and CDR2 FQNNGV. Trimming took 0 bases from V and 0 from J, leaving 12 bases between them.

This chain links TRBV19 with TRBJ2-3; tentative D call: TRBD2 (6 bases). This CDR3 contains 17 residues. V was clipped by 5 bases and J by 2 bases, with 20 bases between them. Germline V gene sequence: CDR1 LNHDA, CDR2 SQIVND (reference sequence). For the CDR3, the DNA is TGTGCCAGTAGTCCGGACTCGGAGGGAATAGCCACAGATACGCAGTATTTT. It specifies CASSPDSEGIATDTQYF.

This clone has just one count. The V gene is TRBV4-1, the J gene TRBJ1-1, with 7 positions matching TRBD1. The junction had 5 bases not matched to a gene; V was cut back by 0 bases and J by 4 bases. CDR3 size: 15 residues. Germline V gene data show CDR1 as MGHRA and CDR2 as YSYEKL. The CDR3 is CASSQEFHRGTEAFF. The CDR3 DNA follows: TGCGCCAGCAGCCAAGAGTTCCACAGGGGCACTGAAGCTTTCTTT.

This chain links TRBV5-1 with TRBJ2-1; 12 nucleotides agree with TRBD2. The CDR3 has 19 residues. J was trimmed by 0 bases and V by 0 bases; bases with no gene match: 7. Looked up from germline, CDR1 is SGHRS and CDR2 is YFSETQ. CDR3 residues: CASSLGLAGGISSYNEQFF. CDR3 DNA: TGCGCCAGCAGCTTGGGGCTAGCGGGAGGGATAAGCTCCTACAATGAGCAGTTCTTC.

This clone was seen just once. The chain is built from TRBV9 and TRBJ2-1; 7 positions agree with TRBD1. Looked up from germline, CDR1 is SGDLS and CDR2 is YYNGEE. The CDR3 covers 17 residues. Trimming removed 0 bases from V and 6 bases from J; junction bases left unmatched: 12. CDR3: CASSVAIRGGAGNEQFF. DNA for the CDR3: TGTGCCAGCAGCGTAGCGATTCGAGGGGGCGCGGGCAATGAGCAGTTCTTC.

The chain has TRBV7-8 and TRBJ1-2; no definite D call. V was shortened by 4 bases and J by 4 bases, with 31 bases between the two germline ends. The CDR3 sequence is 20 residues long. CDR1 and CDR2 from the germline V gene are SGHVS and FQNEAQ. CDR3 residues: CASSSPVRARGVSLVYGYTF. The CDR3 DNA sequence: TGTGCCAGCAGCTCTCCGGTGCGGGCTCGCGGGGTATCATTGGTCTATGGCTACACCTTC.

The chain is built from TRBV5-1 and TRBJ2-5; 7 nucleotides match TRBD2. Germline assignment: CDR1 SGHRS and CDR2 YFSETQ. CDR3 size: 14 residues. The V gene end was trimmed by 0 bases and the J gene end by 5 bases; junction bases not matched to a gene: 4. The DNA of the CDR3 is TGCGCCAGCAGCTTGGACGGGAGGAGGGAGACCCAGTACTTC. Its translation: CASSLDGRRETQYF.

The chain has TRBV5-4 and TRBJ2-2; TRBD2 matches at 9 bases. This CDR3 has 16 amino acids. With 4 bases clipped from V and 1 base from J, the junction kept 5 bases outside the gene matches. The germline gives CDR1 SGHNT, CDR2 YYREEE (reference sequence). The CDR3 DNA sequence: TGTGCCAGCAGCCCCCAGACTAGCGGGAACACCGGGGAGCTGTTTTTT. It yields the protein CASSPQTSGNTGELFF.

The chain has TRBV30 and TRBJ2-6; 8 bases fit TRBD1. CDR1 and CDR2 (germline): GTSNPN, SVGIG (reference sequence). With 4 bases clipped from V and 1 base from J, the junction kept 9 bases outside the gene matches. This CDR3 contains 17 residues. CDR3 DNA: TGTGCCTGGAAGCCTTTAGGACAGGGTTCTGGGGCCAACGTCCTGACTTTC. Its translation is CAWKPLGQGSGANVLTF.

The chain has TRBV30 and TRBJ1-1; TRBD1 aligns across 9 bases. The CDR3 is 14 amino acids. Germline values: CDR1 GTSNPN, CDR2 SVGIG (reference sequence). V trimming: 2 bases; J trimming: 6 bases; junction bases outside the gene matches: 7. CDR3 loop: CAWSSGTGKAEAFF. CDR3 bases: TGTGCCTGGAGTTCCGGGACAGGGAAGGCTGAAGCTTTCTTT.